The clone carrying this TCR beta chain was recorded a few times. The CDR3 extends over 13 amino acids. Per the germline V gene, CDR1 is GTSNPN and CDR2 is SVGIG (reference sequence). V lost 1 base and J lost 3, with 10 bases in between. Profiling relied on immunoSEQ multiplex PCR, and the TCRdb table lists in-frame clones only, not all of them. The repertoire has 13,000 to 15,000 clones, around a third of them found once; the top ten carry roughly 2%. These data originate in a study of graft-versus-host responses after intestinal transplantation. General study points: Early after transplant, HvG clones declined as circulating GvH clones peaked.

Co-plating was performed using approximately 200,000 CFSE-labeled responder cells and approximately 200,000 irradiated, violet-dye-labeled stimulator cells. V and J are TRBV30 and TRBJ2-7; D gene unclear. The sequence came from a human patient who received an intestinal transplant. The sequencing here drew on alloreactive CD8+ T cells from a mixed lymphocyte reaction culture, taken before intestinal transplant. This sample's subset: CFSE-low proliferating T cells sorted from approximately 6-day pre-transplant mixed lymphocyte reaction (GvH or HvG direction). The CDR3 loop reads CAWSGSQFYEQYF. CDR3 coding DNA: TGTGCCTGGAGTGGGTCCCAGTTCTACGAGCAGTACTTC. Filled out from reference TRBV30 and TRBJ2-7, the complete variable domain reads SQTIHQWPATLVQPVGSPLSLECTVEGTSNPNLYWYRQAAGRGLQLLFYSVGIGQISSEVPQNLSASRPQDRQFILSSKKLLLSDSGFYLCAWSGSQFYEQYFGPGTRLTVT.